This T cell receptor (beta chain) was recorded in a study of T cells after yellow fever vaccination. Regarding the study as a whole: Overlap between CD4 and CD8 compartments was detected for a small share of clonotypes. By day 5 rather than day 15, the secondary response had peaked, though it was weaker.

With 2 bases removed from V and 4 bases from J, the gap between germline ends came to 11 bases. The CDR3 runs 14 residues. CDR1 is SGHTA, CDR2 FQGNSA, per germline. This clonotype was seen more than once but under ten times. What it binds is unknown. 5'RACE template switching generated TCR cDNA, adding a universal primer site and UMIs. Using its own MiXCR run on the 5' RACE reads, TCRdb lists one record per CDR3 protein. Of 300,000 to 400,000 distinct CDR3 sequences listed, roughly 10% were seen once; the top ten hold 3% to 4%. The chain uses TRBV7-2 and TRBJ1-1; no clear D gene. This TCR derives from a man between 18 and 35 years old who received the YFV17D yellow fever vaccine. The sequences come from CD4+ T cells sorted from PBMCs, collected 45 days after the yellow fever booster vaccination. Here the CDR3 DNA reads TGTGCCAGCAGCTTAAGGGAGGAAGGCACTGAAGCTTTCTTT. Translated: CASSLREEGTEAFF. The full variable domain, its missing parts supplied by reference TRBV7-2 and TRBJ1-1, is GAGVSQSPSNKVTEKGKDVELRCDPISGHTALYWYRQSLGQGLEFLIYFQGNSAPDKSGLPSDRFSAERTGGSVSTLTIQRTQQEDSAVYLCASSLREEGTEAFFGQGTRLTVV.